This TCR beta chain was sequenced in a study of cytomegalovirus exposure and HLA in healthy donors. Findings of the study overall: A cluster of highly shared sequence variants was likely a sequencing artifact. Earlier analysis found most TCR beta V segments productive about 90% or about 30% of the time.

With regard to this clone: Antigen specificity is unknown.

Both 60 Vbeta primers and 13 Jbeta primers went into the PCR. Data came from immunoSEQ multiplex PCR; TCRdb stores just in-frame clones and leaves some out. Of around 90,000 clones listed, about 85% are singletons. This CDR3 comprises 13 residues. The germline V and J ends were trimmed by 4 bases and 10 bases, with 11 bases remaining between them. CDR1 MNHNS and CDR2 SASEGT come from the germline V gene. The rearrangement uses TRBV6-1 and TRBJ1-6, with a weak D call TRBD1 (6 bases). Sequencing was carried out using PBMCs. This TCR was sampled from a man in his forties or fifties in good health and CMV-seropositive. The chain's CDR3 is CASSAKGDSPLHF. The CDR3 DNA reads as TGTGCCAGCAGTGCTAAGGGGGACTCACCCCTCCACTTT.